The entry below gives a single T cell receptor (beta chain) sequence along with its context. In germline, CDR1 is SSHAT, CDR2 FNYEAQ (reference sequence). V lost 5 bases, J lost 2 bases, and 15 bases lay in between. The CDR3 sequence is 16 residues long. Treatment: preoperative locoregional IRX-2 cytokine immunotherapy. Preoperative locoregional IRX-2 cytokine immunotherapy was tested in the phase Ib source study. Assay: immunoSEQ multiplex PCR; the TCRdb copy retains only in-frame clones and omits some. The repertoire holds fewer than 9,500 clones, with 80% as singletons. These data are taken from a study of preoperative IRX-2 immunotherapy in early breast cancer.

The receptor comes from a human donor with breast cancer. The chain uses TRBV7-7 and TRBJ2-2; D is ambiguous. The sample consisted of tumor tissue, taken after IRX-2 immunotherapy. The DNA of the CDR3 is TGTGCCAGCAGCCCCCGGCAGACATCAAACACCGGGGAGCTGTTTTTT. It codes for CASSPRQTSNTGELFF.